This T cell receptor beta chain derives from a study of T cell responses to AZD1222 COVID-19 vaccine. Using immunoSEQ multiplex PCR, the repertoire was profiled, and TCRdb retains in-frame clones only, with some absent. This table holds approximately 110,000 clones, about 87% found once. The V gene lost 1 base and the J gene lost 6 bases, with 10 bases spanning the gap. The CDR3 runs 14 residues. CDR1 and CDR2 from the germline V gene are MNHEY and SMNVEV (reference sequence). The sample consisted of peripheral blood, taken on day 0 of AZD1222 vaccination. This TCR derives from an adult in good health. The rearrangement uses TRBV27 and TRBJ1-5; TRBD1 might be the D (5 bases). The DNA of the CDR3 is TGTGCCAGCAGTTTATTCCCCGGGGGTCAGCCCCAGCATTTT. It translates to CASSLFPGGQPQHF.